Included here is one T cell receptor (beta chain) sequence, with context. As yet, its antigen is unknown. Germline V gene data show CDR1 as SGHRS and CDR2 as YFSETQ. V lost 4 bases, J lost 0 bases, and 13 bases lay in between. CDR3 length equals 15 residues. This specimen belongs to a study of shared clonotypes between healthy human individuals. Overall study findings and caveats: Genetic and exposure-history diversity was limited by the few donors.

The assay used deep level. TCRdb's copy holds only in-frame clones and misses some; the assay was immunoSEQ multiplex PCR. Of approximately 470,000 clones in the sample, over 70% were seen once. About 90 million PBMCs per unsorted sample were used for genomic DNA. The sequence was obtained from a woman aged 40 to 50 in good health. Some clones in this sample may be carry-over from other donors' samples. The gene calls are TRBV5-1 and TRBJ1-2; maybe TRBD1 (6 bases). The sequenced sample consisted of PBMCs. The CDR3 coding sequence is TGCGCCAGCAGCGCCACAGGGCCCGCTAACTATGGCTACACCTTC. Translation gives CASSATGPANYGYTF. Together with reference TRBV5-1 and TRBJ1-2, the CDR3 gives the full variable domain: KAGVTQTPRYLIKTRGQQVTLSCSPISGHRSVSWYQQTPGQGLQFLFEYFSETQRNKGNFPGRFSGRQFSNSRSEMNVSTLELGDSALYLCASSATGPANYGYTFGSGTRLTVV.